This T cell receptor beta chain was obtained from a study of T cells after yellow fever vaccination. Between the trimmed V and J ends, which lost 2 bases and 0 bases, there was a span of 11 bases. The CDR3 is 15 amino acids. CDR1 is LGHNT, CDR2 FRNRAP, per germline. Template switching by 5'RACE produced TCR cDNA, adding a universal primer site and UMIs. One entry per CDR3 protein, called by TCRdb with MiXCR from the 5' RACE reads. The top ten clones hold 18% of a sample with 400,000 or so distinct CDR3 sequences, about 17% of them seen once. Whole-study findings and limits: Researchers report a weaker secondary response that nonetheless peaked faster, day 5 versus 15.

Details on this clonotype: What it binds is unknown.

Source: PBMCs, taken before the yellow fever booster vaccination. The J gene is TRBJ2-7, the V gene TRBV12-5; perhaps TRBD2 as D (6 bases). The TCR was taken from a young man who received the YFV17D yellow fever vaccine. CDR3 sequence: CASGLSLGSSYEQYF. The CDR3 DNA reads TGTGCTAGTGGTTTGTCCCTCGGGAGCTCCTACGAGCAGTACTTC.